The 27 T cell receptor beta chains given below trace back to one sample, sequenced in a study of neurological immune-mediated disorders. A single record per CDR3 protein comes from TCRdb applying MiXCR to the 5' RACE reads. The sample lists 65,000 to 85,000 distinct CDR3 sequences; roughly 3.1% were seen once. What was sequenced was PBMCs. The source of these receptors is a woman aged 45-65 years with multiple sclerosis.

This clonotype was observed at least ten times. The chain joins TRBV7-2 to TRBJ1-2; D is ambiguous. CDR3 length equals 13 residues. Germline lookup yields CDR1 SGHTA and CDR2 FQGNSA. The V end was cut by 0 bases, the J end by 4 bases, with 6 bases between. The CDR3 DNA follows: TGTGCCAGCAGCTTAGCGGGATCCTATGGCTACACCTTC. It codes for CASSLAGSYGYTF.

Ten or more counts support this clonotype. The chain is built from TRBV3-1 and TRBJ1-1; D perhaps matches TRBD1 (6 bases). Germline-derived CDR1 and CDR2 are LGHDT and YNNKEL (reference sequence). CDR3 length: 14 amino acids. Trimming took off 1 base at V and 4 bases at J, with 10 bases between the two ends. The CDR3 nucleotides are TGTGCCAGCAGCCAAGCGGGCAGGGGCACTGAAGCTTTCTTT. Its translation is CASSQAGRGTEAFF.

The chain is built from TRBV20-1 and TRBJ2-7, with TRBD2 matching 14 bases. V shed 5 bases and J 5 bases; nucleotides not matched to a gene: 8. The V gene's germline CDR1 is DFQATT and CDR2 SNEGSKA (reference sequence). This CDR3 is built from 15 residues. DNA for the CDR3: TGCAGTGCTCCAAAGACTAGCGGGAGGGCCAACGAGCAGTACTTC. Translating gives CSAPKTSGRANEQYF.

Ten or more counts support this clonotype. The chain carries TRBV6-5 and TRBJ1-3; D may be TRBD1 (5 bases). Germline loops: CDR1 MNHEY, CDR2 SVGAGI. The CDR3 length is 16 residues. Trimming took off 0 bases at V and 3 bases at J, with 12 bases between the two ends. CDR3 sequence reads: CASSYSNPGFGNTIYF. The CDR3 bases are TGTGCCAGCAGTTACTCGAATCCAGGGTTTGGAAACACCATATATTTT.

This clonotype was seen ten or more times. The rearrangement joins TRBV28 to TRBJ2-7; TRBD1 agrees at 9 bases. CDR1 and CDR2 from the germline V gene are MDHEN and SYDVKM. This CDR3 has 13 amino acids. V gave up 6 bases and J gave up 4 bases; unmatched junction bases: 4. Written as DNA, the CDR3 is TGTGCCAGCAGAACGGGACAGGGTTACGAGCAGTACTTC. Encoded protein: CASRTGQGYEQYF.

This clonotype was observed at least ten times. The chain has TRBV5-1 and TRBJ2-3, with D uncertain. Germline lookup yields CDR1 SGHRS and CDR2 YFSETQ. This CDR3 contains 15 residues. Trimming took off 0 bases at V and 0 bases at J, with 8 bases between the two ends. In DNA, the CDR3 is TGCGCCAGCAGCTTGGAACGGTCTAGCACAGATACGCAGTATTTT. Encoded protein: CASSLERSSTDTQYF.

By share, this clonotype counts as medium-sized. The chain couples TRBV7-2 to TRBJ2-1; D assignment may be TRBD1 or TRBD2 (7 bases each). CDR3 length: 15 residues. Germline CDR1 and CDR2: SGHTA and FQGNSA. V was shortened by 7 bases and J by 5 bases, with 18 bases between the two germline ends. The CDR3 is CASIRRQGGDNEQFF. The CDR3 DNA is TGTGCCAGCATAAGAAGACAGGGAGGGGACAATGAGCAGTTCTTC.

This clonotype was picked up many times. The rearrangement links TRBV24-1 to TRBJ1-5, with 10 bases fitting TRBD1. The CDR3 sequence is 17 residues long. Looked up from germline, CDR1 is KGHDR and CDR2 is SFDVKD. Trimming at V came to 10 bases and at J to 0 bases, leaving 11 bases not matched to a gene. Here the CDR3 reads CATETRDRGTSNQPQHF. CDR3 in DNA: TGTGCCACAGAAACCCGGGACAGGGGAACTAGCAATCAGCCCCAGCATTTT.

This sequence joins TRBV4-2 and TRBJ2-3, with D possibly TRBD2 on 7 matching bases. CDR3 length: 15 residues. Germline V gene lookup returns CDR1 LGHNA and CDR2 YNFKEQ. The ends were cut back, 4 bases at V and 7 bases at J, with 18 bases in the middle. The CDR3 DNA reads TGTGCCAGCAGCCTCGGGGGAGGGGGGGGATATACGCAGTATTTT. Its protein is CASSLGGGGGYTQYF.

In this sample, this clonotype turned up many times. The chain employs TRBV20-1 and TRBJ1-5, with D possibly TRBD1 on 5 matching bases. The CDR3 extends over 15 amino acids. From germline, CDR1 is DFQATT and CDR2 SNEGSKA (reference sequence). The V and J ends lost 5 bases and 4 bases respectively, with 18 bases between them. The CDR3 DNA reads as TGCAGTGCTCCTACTGTAGACAGCCCGAATCAGCCCCAGCATTTT. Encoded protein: CSAPTVDSPNQPQHF.

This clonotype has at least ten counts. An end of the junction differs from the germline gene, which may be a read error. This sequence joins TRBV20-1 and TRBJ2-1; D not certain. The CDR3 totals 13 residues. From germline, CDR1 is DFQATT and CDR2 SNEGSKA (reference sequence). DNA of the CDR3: TGCAGTGATAGAGTAATAGCTGGCAATGAGCAGTTCTTC. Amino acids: CSDRVIAGNEQFF.

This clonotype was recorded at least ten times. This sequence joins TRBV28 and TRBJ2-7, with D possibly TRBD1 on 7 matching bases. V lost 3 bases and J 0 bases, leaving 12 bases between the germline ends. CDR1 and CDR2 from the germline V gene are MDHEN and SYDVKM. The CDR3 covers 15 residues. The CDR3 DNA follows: TGTGCCAGCAGTTTCCCGCGGGACAGCTCCTACGAGCAGTACTTC. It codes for CASSFPRDSSYEQYF.

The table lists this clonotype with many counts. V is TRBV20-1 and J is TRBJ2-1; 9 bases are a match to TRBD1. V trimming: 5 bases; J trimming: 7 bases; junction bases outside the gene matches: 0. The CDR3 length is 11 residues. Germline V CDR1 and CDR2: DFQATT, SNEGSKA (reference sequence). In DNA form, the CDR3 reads TGCAGTGCTGACAGGGGGAATGAGCAGTTCTTC. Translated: CSADRGNEQFF.

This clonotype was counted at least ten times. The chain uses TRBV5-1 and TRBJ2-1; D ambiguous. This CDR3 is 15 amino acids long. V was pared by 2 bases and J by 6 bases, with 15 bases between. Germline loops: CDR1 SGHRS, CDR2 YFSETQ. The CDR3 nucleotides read TGCGCCAGCAGCTTTAGGACCGTGGCAGGCAATGAGCAGTTCTTC. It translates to CASSFRTVAGNEQFF.

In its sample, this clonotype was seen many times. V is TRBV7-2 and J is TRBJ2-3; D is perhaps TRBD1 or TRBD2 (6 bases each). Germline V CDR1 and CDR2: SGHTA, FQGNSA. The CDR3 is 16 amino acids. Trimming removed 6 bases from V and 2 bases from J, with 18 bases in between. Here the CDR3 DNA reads TGTGCCAGCAGTTACGGTGGGGCGGGACACACAGATACGCAGTATTTT. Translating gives CASSYGGAGHTDTQYF.

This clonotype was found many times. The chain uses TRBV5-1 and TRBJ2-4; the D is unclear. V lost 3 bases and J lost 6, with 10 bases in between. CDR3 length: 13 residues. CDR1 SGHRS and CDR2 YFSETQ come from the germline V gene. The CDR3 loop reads CASSSLGTNIQYF. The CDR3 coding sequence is TGCGCCAGCAGCTCATTGGGCACAAACATTCAGTACTTC.

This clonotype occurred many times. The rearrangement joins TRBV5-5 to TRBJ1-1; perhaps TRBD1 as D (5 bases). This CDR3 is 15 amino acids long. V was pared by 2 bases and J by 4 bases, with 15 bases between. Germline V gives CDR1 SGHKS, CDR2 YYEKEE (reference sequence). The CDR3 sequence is CASSFIVGGITEAFF. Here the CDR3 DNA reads TGTGCCAGCAGCTTTATTGTTGGGGGGATCACTGAAGCTTTCTTT.

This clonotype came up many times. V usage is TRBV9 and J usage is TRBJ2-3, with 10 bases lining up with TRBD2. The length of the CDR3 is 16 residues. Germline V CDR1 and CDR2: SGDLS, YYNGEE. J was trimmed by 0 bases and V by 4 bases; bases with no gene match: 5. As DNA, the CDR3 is TGTGCCAGCAGCACTACTAGCGGGGTGAGCACAGATACGCAGTATTTT. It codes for CASSTTSGVSTDTQYF. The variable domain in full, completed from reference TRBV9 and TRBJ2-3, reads DSGVTQTPKHLITATGQRVTLRCSPRSGDLSVYWYQQSLDQGLQFLIQYYNGEERAKGNILERFSAQQFPDLHSELNLSSLELGDSALYFCASSTTSGVSTDTQYFGPGTRLTVL.

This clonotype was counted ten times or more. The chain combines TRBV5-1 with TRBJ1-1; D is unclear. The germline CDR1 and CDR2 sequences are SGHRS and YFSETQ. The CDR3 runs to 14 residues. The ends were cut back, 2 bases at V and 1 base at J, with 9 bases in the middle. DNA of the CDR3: TGCGCCAGCAGCTTAGGCTTCCAGAACACTGAAGCTTTCTTT. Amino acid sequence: CASSLGFQNTEAFF.

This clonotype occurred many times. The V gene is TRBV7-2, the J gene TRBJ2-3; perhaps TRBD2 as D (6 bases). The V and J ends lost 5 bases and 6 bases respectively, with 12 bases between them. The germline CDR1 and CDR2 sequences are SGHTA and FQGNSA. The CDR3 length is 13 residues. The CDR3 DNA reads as TGTGCCAGCAGCCCTCCGGGGAGGGATACGCAGTATTTT. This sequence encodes CASSPPGRDTQYF.

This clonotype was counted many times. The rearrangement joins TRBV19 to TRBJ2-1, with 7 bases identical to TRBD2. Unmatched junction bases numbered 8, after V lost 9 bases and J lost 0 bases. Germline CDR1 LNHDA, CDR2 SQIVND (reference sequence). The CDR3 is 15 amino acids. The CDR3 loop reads CASHDGGSSYNEQFF. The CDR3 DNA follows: TGTGCCAGCCATGACGGGGGGAGCTCCTACAATGAGCAGTTCTTC.

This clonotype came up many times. The CDR3 loop is CASSSAEGEQYV. Written as DNA, the CDR3 is TGTGCCAGCAGCTCCGCCGAGGGAGAGCAGTACGTC. The chain employs TRBV5-4 and TRBJ2-7; the D gene is possibly TRBD2 (5 bases). The germline gives CDR1 SGHNT, CDR2 YYREEE (reference sequence). The CDR3 consists of 12 residues. Trimming took 3 bases from V and 7 from J, leaving 11 bases between them.

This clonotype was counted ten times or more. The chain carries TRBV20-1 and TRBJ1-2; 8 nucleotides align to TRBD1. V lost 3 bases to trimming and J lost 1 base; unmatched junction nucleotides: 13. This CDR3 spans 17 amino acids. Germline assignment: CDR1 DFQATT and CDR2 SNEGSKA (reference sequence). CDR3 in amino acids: CSARTGDSTYINYGYTF. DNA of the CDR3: TGCAGTGCTAGGACAGGGGACTCGACCTACATTAACTATGGCTACACCTTC.

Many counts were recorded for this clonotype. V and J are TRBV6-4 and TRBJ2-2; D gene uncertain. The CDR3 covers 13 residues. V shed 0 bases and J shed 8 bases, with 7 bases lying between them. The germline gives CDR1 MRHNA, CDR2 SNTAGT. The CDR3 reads CASSDSDTGELFF. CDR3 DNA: TGTGCCAGCAGTGACTCCGATACAGGGGAGCTGTTTTTT.

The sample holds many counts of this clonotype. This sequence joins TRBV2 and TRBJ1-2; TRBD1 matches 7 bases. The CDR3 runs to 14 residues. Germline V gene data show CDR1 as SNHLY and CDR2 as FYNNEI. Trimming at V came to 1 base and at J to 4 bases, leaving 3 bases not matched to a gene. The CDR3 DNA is TGTGCCAGCAGTGAAGAGGGACAGATCTATGGCTACACCTTC. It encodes CASSEEGQIYGYTF.

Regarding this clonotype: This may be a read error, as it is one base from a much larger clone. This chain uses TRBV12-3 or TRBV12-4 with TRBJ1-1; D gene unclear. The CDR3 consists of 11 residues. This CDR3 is CDSSLRTEAFF. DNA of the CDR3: TGTGACAGCAGTTTAAGGACTGAAGCTTTCTTT.

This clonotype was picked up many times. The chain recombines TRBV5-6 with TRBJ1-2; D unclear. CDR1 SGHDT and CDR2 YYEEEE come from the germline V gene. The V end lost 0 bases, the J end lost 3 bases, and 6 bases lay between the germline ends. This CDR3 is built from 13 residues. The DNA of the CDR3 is TGTGCCAGCAGCTTGGCACCCTACTATGGCTACACCTTC. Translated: CASSLAPYYGYTF.